The 10 T cell receptor beta chains listed next were all sequenced from one sample in a study of T cells after yellow fever vaccination. Each CDR3 protein is one row after TCRdb ran MiXCR on the 5' RACE reads. The data show approximately 180,000 distinct CDR3 sequences, 6.2% seen once. Sequences were derived from CD4+ T cells sorted from PBMCs, sampled on the day of the first yellow fever vaccination. Source of these receptors: a man younger than 35 who received the YFV17D yellow fever vaccine.

This clonotype was observed a handful of times. The chain joins TRBV18 to TRBJ2-5; D possibly corresponds to TRBD2 (7 bases). This CDR3 has 16 amino acids. Trimming shortened V by 2 bases and J by 0 bases, and 13 bases separated the two germline ends. Per the germline V gene, CDR1 is KGHSH and CDR2 is LQKENI. The CDR3 reads CASSPKGGGNQETQYF. Written as DNA, the CDR3 is TGTGCCAGCTCACCAAAGGGCGGGGGCAACCAAGAGACCCAGTACTTC.

The CDR3 reads CASSIWGGSQADTQYF. For the CDR3, the DNA is TGTGCCAGTAGTATTTGGGGGGGGTCCCAGGCAGATACGCAGTATTTT. The rearrangement uses TRBV19 and TRBJ2-3; the match to TRBD2 covers 7 bases. CDR1 LNHDA and CDR2 SQIVND come from the germline V gene (reference sequence). The CDR3 spans 16 residues. V trimming: 3 bases; J trimming: 4 bases; junction bases outside the gene matches: 10. Based on the CDR3 plus reference TRBV19 and TRBJ2-3, the full variable domain is DGGITQSPKYLFRKEGQNVTLSCEQNLNHDAMYWYRQDPGQGLRLIYYSQIVNDFQKGDIAEGYSVSREKKESFPLTVTSAQKNPTAFYLCASSIWGGSQADTQYFGPGTRLTVL.

The chain combines TRBV5-1 with TRBJ2-1; 11 nucleotides line up with TRBD2. CDR3 length equals 17 residues. CDR1 is SGHRS and CDR2 is YFSETQ in the germline V gene. V gave up 2 bases and J gave up 8 bases; unmatched junction bases: 12. CDR3 sequence: CASSLITSGGPRDEQFF. For the CDR3, the DNA is TGCGCCAGCAGCTTAATTACTAGCGGGGGCCCACGGGATGAGCAGTTCTTC.

The chain joins TRBV7-2 to TRBJ2-3, with 7 nucleotides matching TRBD2. The trim removed 1 base at V and 3 bases at J, leaving 10 bases unmatched. The CDR3 has 17 amino acids. From germline, CDR1 is SGHTA and CDR2 FQGNSA. The CDR3 nucleotides are TGTGCCAGCAGCTTAGTTGGGCGGGGAGGGCTGACAGATACGCAGTATTTT. The encoded protein is CASSLVGRGGLTDTQYF.

This clonotype was picked up many times. V and J are TRBV10-3 and TRBJ2-5, with TRBD1 matching 7 bases. The V gene end was trimmed by 4 bases and the J gene end by 3 bases; junction bases not matched to a gene: 11. The length of the CDR3 is 16 residues. Per the germline V gene, CDR1 is ENHRY and CDR2 is SYGVKD. The CDR3 is CAISGGPGQSEETQYF. Written as DNA, the CDR3 is TGTGCCATCAGTGGAGGGCCGGGACAGAGCGAAGAGACCCAGTACTTC.

This clonotype was seen repeatedly, ten times or more. At one end, the junction sequence differs from germline, possibly due to a read error. The chain is built from TRBV12-3 or TRBV12-4 and TRBJ2-1; D is perhaps TRBD1 (5 bases). The CDR3 runs 11 residues. CDR3 DNA sequence: TGTGCCAGCAGCTCGCAGGACGCCCAGGGCTTC. Translation: CASSSQDAQGF.

In this sample, this clonotype turned up many times. The chain uses TRBV20-1 and TRBJ1-1; D call uncertain. Trimming left V 3 bases short and J 4 bases short, with 15 bases between. From germline, CDR1 is DFQATT and CDR2 SNEGSKA (reference sequence). The CDR3 length is 14 residues. The CDR3 bases are TGCAGTGCTAGTCGGGCTAGGGCGTCCACTGAAGCTTTCTTT. This translates into CSASRARASTEAFF.

The CDR3 loop is CASSQVVLGTKSPLHF. In DNA, the CDR3 is TGCGCCAGCAGCCAAGTTGTTCTAGGGACAAAATCACCCCTCCACTTT. The chain recombines TRBV4-1 with TRBJ1-6; D perhaps matches TRBD1 (6 bases). The V gene lost 1 base and the J gene lost 10 bases, with 17 bases spanning the gap. Germline loops: CDR1 MGHRA, CDR2 YSYEKL. The CDR3 loop spans 16 amino acids.

This clonotype was observed a few times. This chain joins TRBV20-1 and TRBJ2-3; TRBD1 or TRBD2 may be the D gene (6 bases each). Trimming took off 0 bases at V and 4 bases at J, with 8 bases between the two ends. The CDR3 covers 13 residues. The germline CDR1 and CDR2 sequences are DFQATT and SNEGSKA (reference sequence). In DNA, the CDR3 is TGCAGTGCTAGAGATCGGGGGCCAGATACGCAGTATTTT. Translating gives CSARDRGPDTQYF.

This clonotype was seen many times. The chain links TRBV20-1 to TRBJ2-1; TRBD2 aligns across 14 bases. V shed 6 bases and J 8 bases; nucleotides not matched to a gene: 9. Germline V lookup: CDR1 DFQATT, CDR2 SNEGSKA (reference sequence). The CDR3 is 15 amino acids. Here the CDR3 DNA reads TGCAGTGCCCTACCATTGACTAGCGGGGGGGATGAGCAGTTCTTC. It translates to CSALPLTSGGDEQFF.